This is a list of T cell receptor beta chains from one sample in a study of blood T cell repertoires in COVID-19. Produced via immunoSEQ multiplex PCR; TCRdb's table is partial and in-frame only. Of approximately 300,000 clones listed, 85% to 90% are singletons. The sample taken for sequencing was peripheral blood. These TCRs come from a woman in her fifties or sixties with active or convalescent COVID-19. Both conserved end residues are part of each CDR3. Each record gives: clone size, V gene, D gene, J gene, CDR3 DNA, CDR3 protein. D genes are given only for firm matches. Size is omitted from some rows. Given values are once, few, many or a class for expanded clones.

.	TRBV30	.	TRBJ1-4	TGTGCCTGGACCCGTGGGGCAAGGGGTTCTGGTAATGAAAAACTGTTTTTT	CAWTRGARGSGNEKLFF
.	TRBV13	.	TRBJ2-7	TGTGCCAGCAGCTCAGGACAGTTTTCCGAGCAGTACTTC	CASSSGQFSEQYF
.	TRBV5-1	.	TRBJ2-3	TGCGCCAGCAGCTTCTCCGGGACTCGCACAGATACGCAGTATTTT	CASSFSGTRTDTQYF
.	TRBV5-4	TRBD1	TRBJ1-1	TGTGCCAGCAGCTTGGCCGCGGGACAGGCGAACACTGAAGCTTTCTTT	CASSLAAGQANTEAFF
.	TRBV11-2	.	TRBJ1-5	TGTGCCAGCAGCTTAAAGGGAGGAAGCAATCAGCCCCAGCATTTT	CASSLKGGSNQPQHF
once	TRBV3-1/TRBV3-2	.	TRBJ2-7	TGTGCCAGCAGCTCGTCGGCCTACGAGCAGTACTTC	CASSSSAYEQYF
.	TRBV3-1/TRBV3-2	.	TRBJ2-1	TGTGCCAGCAGCCCCTTTCCGGACTCTTACAATGAGCAGTTCTTC	CASSPFPDSYNEQFF
.	TRBV27	TRBD2	TRBJ2-7	TGTGCCAGCAGTTTATCGCCTCTCGGACTAGCGGGAGGCCTCCGTCTCTACGAGCAGTACTTC	CASSLSPLGLAGGLRLYEQYF
.	TRBV2	TRBD2	TRBJ2-1	TGTGCCAGCACCCCACTAGCGGGAGGGTTTAATGAGCAGTTCTTC	CASTPLAGGFNEQFF
once	TRBV6-6	TRBD1	TRBJ2-2	TGTGCCAGCAGTCGGGACAGGGGATTCGCGAACACCGGGGAGCTGTTTTTT	CASSRDRGFANTGELFF
.	TRBV19	TRBD1	TRBJ1-1	TGTGCCACCTATGACAGGGGGATTAACACTGAAGCTTTCTTT	CATYDRGINTEAFF
.	TRBV7-2	TRBD2	TRBJ2-1	TGTGCCAGCAGCTTAGGTGGACTAGCCAATGAGCAGTTCTTC	CASSLGGLANEQFF
.	TRBV7-6	.	TRBJ1-6	TGTGCCAGCAGCCCCGACACTAGCTCCTATAATTCACCCCTCCACTTT	CASSPDTSSYNSPLHF
.	TRBV5-1	.	TRBJ1-1	TGCGCCAGCAGCTTGGGGCCAGGGCTCTTCACTGAAGCTTTCTTT	CASSLGPGLFTEAFF
.	TRBV30	.	TRBJ1-3	TGTGCCTGGGAACCGGGTCCTGGAAACACCATATATTTT	CAWEPGPGNTIYF
.	TRBV19	TRBD1	TRBJ2-5	TGTGCCAGTACCCCGACAGGGGATCAAGAGACCCAGTACTTC	CASTPTGDQETQYF
.	TRBV28	.	TRBJ1-1	TGTGCCAGCAGTTTTCCAAAAGCGGGGACTGAAGCTTTCTTT	CASSFPKAGTEAFF
.	TRBV7-8	.	TRBJ1-2	TGTGCCAGCAGCCCCTCCCAGGGTGGCTATGGCTACACCTTC	CASSPSQGGYGYTF
.	TRBV14	.	TRBJ1-2	TGTGCCAGCAGCCAAGATCGGTGGGGCGGCTATGGCTACACCTTC	CASSQDRWGGYGYTF
.	TRBV5-1	.	TRBJ2-6	TGCGCCAGCAGCTTGGACGGGGATCCTGGGGCCAACGTCCTGACTTTC	CASSLDGDPGANVLTF
.	TRBV15	.	TRBJ2-7	TGTGCCACCAGCCCCCCGGCGGACAGACAATACTCCCGCGAGCAGTACTTC	CATSPPADRQYSREQYF
.	TRBV30	.	TRBJ1-1	TGTGCCTGGAGCGACACTGAAGCTTTCTTT	CAWSDTEAFF
.	TRBV5-5	.	TRBJ1-2	TGTGCCAGCAGCTTGTGGGGGGCTAACTATGGCTACACCTTC	CASSLWGANYGYTF
.	TRBV7-8	TRBD1	TRBJ2-7	TGTGCCAGCAGCGGCCTTTCACAGGGGGCTCACTACGAGCAGTACTTC	CASSGLSQGAHYEQYF
.	TRBV5-5	TRBD1	TRBJ1-2	TGTGCCAGCAGCTTGGGACAGGGGAACTATGGCTACACCTTC	CASSLGQGNYGYTF
.	TRBV20-1	.	TRBJ2-1	TGCAGTGCTAGTTCCTCGGTTTACAATGAGCAGTTCTTC	CSASSSVYNEQFF
.	TRBV3-1/TRBV3-2	.	TRBJ1-2	TGTGCCAGCAGCCATACAGGGAGATATGGCTACACCTTC	CASSHTGRYGYTF
.	TRBV5-1	.	TRBJ2-5	TGCGCCAGCAGCTTGGGACGGAGCCAAGAGACCCAGTACTTC	CASSLGRSQETQYF
.	TRBV30	.	TRBJ2-5	TGTGCCTGCCAGGCAGTCCAAGAGACCCAGTACTTC	CACQAVQETQYF
once	TRBV19	.	TRBJ1-2	TGTGCCAGTAGTATAGGCGGGGGGTATGGCTACACCTTC	CASSIGGGYGYTF
.	TRBV4-2	TRBD1	TRBJ1-1	TGTGCCAGCAGCCAAGGGACAGGGGGCAGTTTGAGCACTGAAGCTTTCTTT	CASSQGTGGSLSTEAFF